This TCR beta chain appears in the sequencing data of a study of blood T cell repertoires in COVID-19. Across the study: COVID-19 samples, acute and convalescent, were from the United States, Italy and Spain.

The CDR3 spans 12 residues. V was shortened by 1 base and J by 7 bases, with 6 bases between the two germline ends. In germline, CDR1 is MGHDK, CDR2 SYGVNS. Under the authors' procedure: Researchers report that nucleated cell counts were estimated from reference gene primer amplification. The protocol was immunoSEQ multiplex PCR, while the TCRdb copy is restricted to in-frame clones and leaves out a portion. D and trimming were read from the DNA, whereas the V and J calls and clone size are those reported in that table. The sample has 25,000 to 35,000 clones; roughly nine tenths are singletons. Sequencing used peripheral blood. The clonotype originates from a human donor in a cohort sampled during active COVID-19. The J gene is TRBJ2-3, the V gene TRBV25-1; D uncertain. CDR3 region: CASSESVNTQYF. Written as DNA, the CDR3 is TGTGCCAGCAGTGAATCCGTAAATACGCAGTATTTT.